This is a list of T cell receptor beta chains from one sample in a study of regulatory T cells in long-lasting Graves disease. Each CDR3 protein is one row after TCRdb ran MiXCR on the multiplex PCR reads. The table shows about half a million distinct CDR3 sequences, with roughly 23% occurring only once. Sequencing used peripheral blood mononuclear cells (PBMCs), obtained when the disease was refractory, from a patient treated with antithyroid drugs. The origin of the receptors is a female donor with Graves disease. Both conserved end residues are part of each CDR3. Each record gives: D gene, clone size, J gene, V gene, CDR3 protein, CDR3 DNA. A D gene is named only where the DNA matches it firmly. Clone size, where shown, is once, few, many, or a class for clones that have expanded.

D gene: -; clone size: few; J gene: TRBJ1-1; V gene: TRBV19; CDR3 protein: CASSSGSTTQAFF; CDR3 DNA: TGTGCCAGTAGTTCGGGATCCACGACCCAAGCTTTCTTT
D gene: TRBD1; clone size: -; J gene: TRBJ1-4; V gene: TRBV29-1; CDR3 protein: CSVAQGGGTNEKLFF; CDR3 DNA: TGCAGCGTTGCGCAGGGGGGAGGAACTAATGAAAAACTGTTTTTT
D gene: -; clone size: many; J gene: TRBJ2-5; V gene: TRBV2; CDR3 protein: CAREAGKETQYF; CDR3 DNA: TGTGCCAGAGAAGCGGGTAAAGAGACCCAGTACTTC
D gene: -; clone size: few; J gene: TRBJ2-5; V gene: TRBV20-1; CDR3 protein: CSARVARDPQETQYF; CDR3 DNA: TGCAGTGCTAGAGTGGCCCGGGACCCACAAGAGACCCAGTACTTC
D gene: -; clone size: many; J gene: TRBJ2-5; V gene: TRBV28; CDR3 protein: CASSLMGTQETQYF; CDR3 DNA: TGTGCCAGCAGTCTGATGGGGACACAAGAGACCCAGTACTTC
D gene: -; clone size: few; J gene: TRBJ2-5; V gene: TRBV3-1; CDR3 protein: CASSTRRETQYF; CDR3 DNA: TGTGCCTCCTCGACTCGGAGGGAGACCCAGTACTTC
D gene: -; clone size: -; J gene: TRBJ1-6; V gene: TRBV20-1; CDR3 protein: CSARDDLERSSYNSPLHF; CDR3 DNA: TGCAGTGCTAGAGATGATTTGGAGAGAAGCTCCTATAATTCACCCCTCCACTTT
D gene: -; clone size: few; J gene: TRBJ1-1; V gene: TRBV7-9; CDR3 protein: CASSLFPPEAFF; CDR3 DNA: TGTGCCAGCAGCTTATTCCCGCCTGAAGCTTTCTTT
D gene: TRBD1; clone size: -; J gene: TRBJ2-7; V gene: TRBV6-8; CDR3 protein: CASQDRGGTYEQYF; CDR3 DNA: TGTGCCTCACAGGACAGGGGAGGGACCTACGAGCAGTACTTC
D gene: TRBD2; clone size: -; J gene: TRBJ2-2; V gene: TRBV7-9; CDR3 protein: CASSLGSGENTGELFF; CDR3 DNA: TGTGCCAGCAGCTTAGGCAGCGGGGAGAACACCGGGGAGCTGTTTTTT
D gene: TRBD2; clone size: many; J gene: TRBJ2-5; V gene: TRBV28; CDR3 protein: CASSLRLAGVQETQYF; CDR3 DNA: TGTGCCAGCAGTTTAAGGCTAGCGGGAGTTCAAGAGACCCAGTACTTC
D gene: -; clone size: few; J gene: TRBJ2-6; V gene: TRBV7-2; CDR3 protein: CASSLIGSGANVLTF; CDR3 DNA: TGTGCCAGCAGCCTCATTGGCTCTGGGGCCAACGTCCTGACTTTC
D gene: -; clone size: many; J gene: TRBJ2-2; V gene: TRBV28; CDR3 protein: CASSPTTGNTGELFF; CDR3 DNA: TGTGCCAGCAGCCCGACCACAGGGAACACCGGGGAGCTGTTTTTT
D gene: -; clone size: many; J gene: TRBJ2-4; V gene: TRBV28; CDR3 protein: CASNPPGGGRRNIQYF; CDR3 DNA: TGTGCCAGCAACCCCCCGGGGGGCGGAAGGAGGAACATTCAGTACTTC
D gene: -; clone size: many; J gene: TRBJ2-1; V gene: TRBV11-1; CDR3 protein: CASSLETGQNEQFF; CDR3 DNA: TGTGCCAGCAGCTTAGAAACTGGGCAGAATGAGCAGTTCTTC
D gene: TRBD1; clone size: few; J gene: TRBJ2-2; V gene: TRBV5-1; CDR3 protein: CASDGTGTAGELFF; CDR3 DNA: TGCGCCAGCGACGGGACAGGGACAGCCGGGGAGCTGTTTTTT
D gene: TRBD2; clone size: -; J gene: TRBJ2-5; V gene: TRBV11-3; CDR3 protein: CASSPGGLAGVQETQYF; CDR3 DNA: TGTGCCAGCAGCCCAGGGGGACTAGCGGGAGTTCAAGAGACCCAGTACTTC
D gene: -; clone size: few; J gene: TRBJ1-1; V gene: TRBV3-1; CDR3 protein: CASSQGYGNTEAFF; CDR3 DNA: TGTGCCAGCAGCCAAGGTTATGGGAACACTGAAGCTTTCTTT
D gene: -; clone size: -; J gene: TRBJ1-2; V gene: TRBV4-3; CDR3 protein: CASSQDLVTVIGYTF; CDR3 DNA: TGCGCCAGCAGCCAAGATTTAGTAACAGTGATTGGCTACACCTTC
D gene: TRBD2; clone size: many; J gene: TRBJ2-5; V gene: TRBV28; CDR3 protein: CASSRSSSGRYQETQYF; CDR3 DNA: TGTGCCAGCAGCCGCTCCTCTAGCGGGAGGTACCAAGAGACCCAGTACTTC
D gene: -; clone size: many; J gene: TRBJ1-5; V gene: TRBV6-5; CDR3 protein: CASSLTHIGVSNQPQHF; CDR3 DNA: TGTGCCAGCAGTTTGACGCACATCGGAGTTAGCAATCAGCCCCAGCATTTT
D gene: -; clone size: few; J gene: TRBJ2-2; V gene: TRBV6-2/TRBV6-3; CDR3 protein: CASSYRGNGELFF; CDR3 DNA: TGTGCCAGCAGTTACAGGGGTAACGGGGAGCTGTTTTTT
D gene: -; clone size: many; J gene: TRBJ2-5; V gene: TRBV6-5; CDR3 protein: CASSSPRGSQETQYF; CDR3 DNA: TGTGCCAGCAGTTCCCCTCGAGGGAGCCAAGAGACCCAGTACTTC
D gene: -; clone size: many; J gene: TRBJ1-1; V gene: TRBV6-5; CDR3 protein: CASSYNRQSLNTEAFF; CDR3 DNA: TGTGCCAGCAGTTACAACCGACAGTCCCTGAACACTGAAGCTTTCTTT
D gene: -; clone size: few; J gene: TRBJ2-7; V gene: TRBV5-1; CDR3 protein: CASSLGPRAPDYEQYF; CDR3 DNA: TGCGCCAGCAGCTTGGGACCCAGGGCTCCTGACTACGAGCAGTACTTC
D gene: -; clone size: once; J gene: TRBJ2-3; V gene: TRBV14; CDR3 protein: CASSQHSGNTDTQYF; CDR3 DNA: TGTGCCAGCAGCCAACATAGCGGCAACACAGATACGCAGTATTTT